This is a list of T cell receptor beta chains from one sample in a study of shared clonotypes between healthy human individuals. The method was immunoSEQ multiplex PCR; TCRdb's version includes in-frame clones alone and lacks a portion of them. The table includes about 2.1 million clones, 93% detected once. The sequencing sample was made of naive CD8+ T cells from PBMCs. Every receptor here comes from a man between 18 and 35 years old in good health. Some clones in this sample may be carry-over from other donors' samples. CDR3s include the opening cysteine and the closing phenylalanine or tryptophan. D genes are given only for firm matches. Rows give clone size only sometimes, using once, few, many, or a class for an expanded clone.

d_gene: NA
v_gene: TRBV6-5
abundance: NA
j_gene: TRBJ2-7
CDR3aa: CASSYSTTSSSYEQYF
CDR3nt: TGTGCCAGCAGTTACTCGACTACATCTAGCTCCTACGAGCAGTACTTC

d_gene: TRBD1
v_gene: TRBV7-9
abundance: NA
j_gene: TRBJ1-2
CDR3aa: CASSLFSGGAYGYTF
CDR3nt: TGTGCCAGCAGCTTATTTTCAGGGGGCGCCTATGGCTACACCTTC

d_gene: TRBD1
v_gene: TRBV29-1
abundance: NA
j_gene: TRBJ2-1
CDR3aa: CSVVDRGPNYYNEQFF
CDR3nt: TGCAGCGTTGTGGACAGGGGCCCGAATTATTACAATGAGCAGTTCTTC

d_gene: TRBD1
v_gene: TRBV9
abundance: NA
j_gene: TRBJ1-2
CDR3aa: CASSAFGTGGGGGYTF
CDR3nt: TGTGCCAGCAGCGCCTTTGGGACAGGGGGCGGAGGTGGCTACACCTTC

d_gene: TRBD2
v_gene: TRBV5-1
abundance: NA
j_gene: TRBJ2-3
CDR3aa: CASSLLAGGLITDTQYF
CDR3nt: TGCGCCAGCAGCTTGTTAGCGGGAGGGCTAATAACAGATACGCAGTATTTT

d_gene: NA
v_gene: TRBV10-2
abundance: NA
j_gene: TRBJ1-1
CDR3aa: CASGQGIGEAFF
CDR3nt: TGCGCCAGCGGCCAGGGAATTGGTGAAGCTTTCTTT

d_gene: TRBD1
v_gene: TRBV7-6
abundance: NA
j_gene: TRBJ1-1
CDR3aa: CASTPGPFPGTEATEAFF
CDR3nt: TGTGCCAGCACCCCCGGTCCCTTTCCCGGGACAGAGGCCACTGAAGCTTTCTTT

d_gene: NA
v_gene: TRBV4-1
abundance: NA
j_gene: TRBJ1-5
CDR3aa: CASSHLSRDPNQPQHF
CDR3nt: TGCGCCAGCAGCCACCTTTCCCGGGATCCGAATCAGCCCCAGCATTTT

d_gene: NA
v_gene: TRBV7-6
abundance: once
j_gene: TRBJ1-4
CDR3aa: CASSSGPVRNEKLFF
CDR3nt: TGTGCCAGCAGCTCGGGCCCGGTTCGGAATGAAAAACTGTTTTTT

d_gene: NA
v_gene: TRBV9
abundance: NA
j_gene: TRBJ2-7
CDR3aa: CASSVGRSSYEQYF
CDR3nt: TGTGCCAGCAGCGTAGGCCGGAGCTCCTACGAGCAGTACTTC

d_gene: TRBD1
v_gene: TRBV15
abundance: NA
j_gene: TRBJ2-3
CDR3aa: CATSDWDRFSDTQYF
CDR3nt: TGTGCCACCAGCGATTGGGACAGGTTCTCAGATACGCAGTATTTT

d_gene: TRBD2
v_gene: TRBV6-1
abundance: NA
j_gene: TRBJ2-5
CDR3aa: CASILAGPAQQTQYF
CDR3nt: TGTGCCAGCATTTTAGCGGGACCTGCTCAGCAGACCCAGTACTTC

d_gene: NA
v_gene: TRBV5-1
abundance: NA
j_gene: TRBJ2-2
CDR3aa: CASSFELTRREELFF
CDR3nt: TGCGCCAGCAGCTTCGAACTCACGCGGCGGGAGGAGCTGTTTTTT

d_gene: NA
v_gene: TRBV2
abundance: few
j_gene: TRBJ1-5
CDR3aa: CASTQGSSNQPQHF
CDR3nt: TGTGCCAGCACGCAGGGGTCGAGCAATCAGCCCCAGCATTTT